These T cell receptor beta chains were read from a single sample in a study of T cell responses to AZD1222 COVID-19 vaccine. TCRdb's table, derived via immunoSEQ multiplex PCR, lists solely in-frame clones and lacks some. The data hold about 130,000 clones, with about 90% observed a single time. Sequences were derived from peripheral blood, sampled on day 0 of AZD1222 vaccination. These receptors all come from an adult in good health. Each CDR3 is given with its conserved first and last residue. Fields, in order: clone size, J gene, D gene, V gene, CDR3 protein, CDR3 DNA. A D gene is named only where the DNA matches it firmly. Only some rows state a clone size, as once, few, many or a class for expanded clones.

-,TRBJ1-5,-,TRBV30,CAWTGVNSNQPQHF,TGTGCCTGGACAGGGGTAAATAGCAATCAGCCCCAGCATTTT
-,TRBJ1-1,-,TRBV20-1,CSASLGGANTEAFF,TGCAGTGCTAGTTTGGGGGGGGCGAACACTGAAGCTTTCTTT
-,TRBJ1-5,-,TRBV27,CASSWGGNQPQHF,TGTGCCAGCAGTTGGGGGGGCAATCAGCCCCAGCATTTT
-,TRBJ1-3,-,TRBV7-2,CASSLVKGLSGNTIYF,TGTGCCAGCAGCTTAGTGAAAGGGCTTTCTGGAAACACCATATATTTT
-,TRBJ1-5,TRBD1,TRBV5-1,CASSLVGDRDQPQHF,TGCGCCAGCAGCTTGGTGGGGGACAGGGACCAGCCCCAGCATTTT
-,TRBJ1-2,-,TRBV6-1,CASSESYGYTF,TGTGCCAGCAGCGAAAGTTATGGCTACACCTTC
-,TRBJ1-1,-,TRBV6-5,CASSYEGDTEAFF,TGTGCCAGCAGTTACGAGGGGGACACTGAAGCTTTCTTT
once,TRBJ2-5,-,TRBV5-1,CASNRDQQETQYF,TGCGCCAGCAACCGGGACCAGCAAGAGACCCAGTACTTC
-,TRBJ1-2,TRBD1,TRBV7-2,CASSLTGSYGYTF,TGTGCCAGCAGCTTGACAGGGTCCTATGGCTACACCTTC
-,TRBJ1-1,-,TRBV14,CASSQQLPGTADTEAFF,TGTGCCAGCAGCCAACAACTCCCGGGGACGGCCGACACTGAAGCTTTCTTT
-,TRBJ2-7,TRBD1,TRBV6-2/TRBV6-3,CASSTGTGWVYEQYF,TGTGCCAGCAGTACCGGGACAGGGTGGGTCTACGAGCAGTACTTC
-,TRBJ1-4,TRBD1,TRBV28,CASSLAGGPNEKLFF,TGTGCCAGCAGTCTGGCAGGGGGCCCGAATGAAAAACTGTTTTTT
-,TRBJ1-5,TRBD1,TRBV28,CASTHRGWSNQPQHF,TGTGCCAGCACCCACAGGGGTTGGAGCAATCAGCCCCAGCATTTT
-,TRBJ2-5,-,TRBV2,CASRTTGPQETQYF,TGTGCCAGCAGAACAACAGGGCCCCAAGAGACCCAGTACTTC
once,TRBJ2-3,TRBD2,TRBV6-2/TRBV6-3,CASSYPGIAGGPDTQYF,TGTGCCAGCAGTTACCCAGGGATAGCGGGGGGGCCGGATACGCAGTATTTT
-,TRBJ2-7,-,TRBV11-1,CASSSLQGGPYEQYF,TGTGCCAGCAGCTCCTTACAGGGTGGCCCTTACGAGCAGTACTTC
once,TRBJ2-7,-,TRBV5-5,CASSLNSIDEQYF,TGTGCCAGCAGCTTGAATAGTATCGACGAGCAGTACTTC
-,TRBJ1-2,TRBD1,TRBV5-4,CASSWYDRGPYGYTF,TGTGCCAGCAGCTGGTACGACAGGGGGCCCTATGGCTACACCTTC
-,TRBJ2-3,-,TRBV5-5,CASSLARGSSTDTQYF,TGTGCCAGCAGCTTGGCCCGAGGGAGCAGCACAGATACGCAGTATTTT
-,TRBJ1-2,-,TRBV19,CASSPIRGGGYTF,TGTGCCAGTAGTCCCATTAGGGGAGGCGGCTACACCTTC
-,TRBJ2-7,-,TRBV2,CASSAQAIPYEQYF,TGTGCCAGCAGTGCACAGGCTATCCCCTACGAGCAGTACTTC
-,TRBJ2-1,-,TRBV3-1/TRBV3-2,CASSQVGGTFF,TGTGCCAGCAGCCAAGTGGGGGGAACGTTCTTC
-,TRBJ1-2,TRBD1,TRBV2,CASSRDRVNYGYTF,TGTGCCAGCAGCCGGGACAGGGTGAACTATGGCTACACCTTC
few,TRBJ1-2,-,TRBV29-1,CSVEQGRYGYTF,TGCAGCGTTGAACAGGGGCGGTATGGCTACACCTTC
-,TRBJ1-4,TRBD1,TRBV5-1,CASSPGTGLEEKLFF,TGCGCCAGCAGCCCTGGGACAGGTCTGGAGGAAAAACTGTTTTTT
once,TRBJ2-2,-,TRBV4-1,CASSPIGGRNTGELFF,TGCGCCAGCAGCCCTATCGGGGGCAGGAACACCGGGGAGCTGTTTTTT
-,TRBJ2-3,TRBD2,TRBV27,CASAHSGSHTDTQYF,TGTGCCAGTGCTCATAGCGGGAGCCACACAGATACGCAGTATTTT
-,TRBJ1-2,TRBD1,TRBV28,CASSPDRDGGYTF,TGTGCCAGCAGTCCAGACAGGGATGGTGGCTACACCTTC
-,TRBJ2-2,-,TRBV13,CASSLGRRITGELFF,TGTGCCAGCAGCTTAGGCCGCAGAATCACCGGGGAGCTGTTTTTT
once,TRBJ2-6,-,TRBV18,CASSPYHRELSGANVLTF,TGTGCCAGCTCACCATATCACAGGGAACTCTCTGGGGCCAACGTCCTGACTTTC
-,TRBJ1-5,-,TRBV19,CASGTLGANNQPQHF,TGTGCCAGCGGCACCTTGGGGGCGAACAATCAGCCCCAGCATTTT
-,TRBJ1-4,-,TRBV29-1,CSVVAEKLFF,TGCAGCGTTGTTGCGGAAAAACTGTTTTTT
-,TRBJ1-2,TRBD1,TRBV5-1,CASSQDRVTPGYTF,TGCGCCAGCAGCCAAGACAGGGTAACCCCCGGCTACACCTTC
-,TRBJ1-6,-,TRBV7-3,CASSLNPWGRSSYNSPLHF,TGTGCCAGCAGCTTAAACCCCTGGGGCAGGAGCTCCTATAATTCACCCCTCCACTTT
once,TRBJ2-1,TRBD1,TRBV2,CASSAGTGAFNEQFF,TGTGCCAGCAGTGCCGGGACAGGGGCTTTCAATGAGCAGTTCTTC
few,TRBJ1-5,TRBD1,TRBV7-9,CASSLTGYQPQHF,TGTGCCAGCAGCCTGACAGGGTATCAGCCCCAGCATTTT
once,TRBJ1-5,TRBD1,TRBV10-3,CAISGGQGTQPQHF,TGTGCCATCAGTGGTGGACAGGGAACTCAGCCCCAGCATTTT
-,TRBJ1-2,TRBD1,TRBV6-5,CASSSRKDRSWDYTF,TGTGCCAGCAGTTCTCGCAAGGACAGGTCCTGGGACTACACCTTC
-,TRBJ1-6,TRBD1,TRBV5-5,CASSREGQTNSPLHF,TGTGCCAGCAGCCGGGAGGGACAGACTAATTCACCCCTCCACTTT
-,TRBJ1-1,-,TRBV10-3,CAISDRVVGTEAFF,TGTGCCATCAGTGATAGGGTTGTGGGCACTGAAGCTTTCTTT
-,TRBJ2-7,TRBD1,TRBV13,CASSQPGQGSYEQYF,TGTGCCAGCAGCCAGCCGGGACAGGGTTCATACGAGCAGTACTTC
-,TRBJ2-7,-,TRBV6-2/TRBV6-3,CASSYSDGYEQYF,TGTGCCAGCAGTTACTCCGACGGCTACGAGCAGTACTTC
-,TRBJ2-3,-,TRBV5-4,CASSRTDTDTQYF,TGTGCCAGCAGCCGGACAGACACAGATACGCAGTATTTT
-,TRBJ2-3,TRBD1,TRBV4-3,CASSQRQGWDTQYF,TGCGCCAGCAGCCAGAGACAGGGGTGGGATACGCAGTATTTT
-,TRBJ1-2,-,TRBV3-1/TRBV3-2,CASSRDRGGYGYTF,TGTGCCAGCAGCCGCGATAGGGGTGGGTATGGCTACACCTTC
-,TRBJ1-3,-,TRBV4-3,CASSQDQGRIPGNTIYF,TGCGCCAGCAGCCAAGATCAAGGTCGCATTCCTGGAAACACCATATATTTT
-,TRBJ2-7,TRBD1,TRBV10-3,CAIRSGQGPYEQYF,TGTGCCATCAGATCAGGACAGGGACCCTACGAGCAGTACTTC
-,TRBJ1-4,TRBD1,TRBV19,CASIFHRLTRLDRDTSATNEKLFF,TGTGCCAGTATTTTCCATCGATTAACCCGATTAGACAGGGATACAAGTGCAACTAATGAAAAACTGTTTTTT
-,TRBJ1-2,TRBD1,TRBV11-2,CASSPGTGFNYGYTF,TGTGCCAGCAGCCCCGGGACAGGCTTTAACTATGGCTACACCTTC
-,TRBJ1-1,-,TRBV27,CASSLFGVAGGTEAFF,TGTGCCAGCAGTTTGTTCGGGGTAGCGGGGGGCACTGAAGCTTTCTTT
-,TRBJ2-6,-,TRBV6-5,CASKASPSGANVLTF,TGTGCCAGCAAGGCATCCCCCTCTGGGGCCAACGTCCTGACTTTC
-,TRBJ2-5,TRBD1,TRBV10-3,CASWDSGEETQYF,TGTGCCAGTTGGGACAGTGGGGAGGAGACCCAGTACTTC
-,TRBJ1-1,-,TRBV19,CASSKGARDTEAFF,TGTGCCAGTAGTAAAGGGGCCAGGGACACTGAAGCTTTCTTT
-,TRBJ1-6,TRBD1,TRBV2,CASSDTGERSPLHF,TGTGCCAGCAGTGACACAGGGGAGAGGTCACCCCTCCACTTT